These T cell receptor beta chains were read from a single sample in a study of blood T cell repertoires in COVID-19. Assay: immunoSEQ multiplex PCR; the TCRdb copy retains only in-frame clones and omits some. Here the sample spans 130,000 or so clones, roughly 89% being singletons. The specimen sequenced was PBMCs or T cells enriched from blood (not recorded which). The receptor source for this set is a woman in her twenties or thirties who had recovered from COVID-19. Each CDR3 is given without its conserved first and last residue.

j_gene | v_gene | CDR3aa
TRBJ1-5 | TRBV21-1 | ASSTGNQPQH
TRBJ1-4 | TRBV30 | AWSVNFLRETNEKLF
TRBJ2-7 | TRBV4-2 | ASSHADRSYEQY
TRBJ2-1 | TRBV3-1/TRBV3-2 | ASSQDRLASNEQF
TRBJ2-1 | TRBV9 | ASNDAQGADNEQF
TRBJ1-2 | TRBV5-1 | ASSSTTGRDGYT
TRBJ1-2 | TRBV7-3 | ASTRRHGDGYT
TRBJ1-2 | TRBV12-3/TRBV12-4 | ASSAGYGYT
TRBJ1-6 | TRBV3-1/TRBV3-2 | ASSQGGAYSPLH
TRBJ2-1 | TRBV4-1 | ASSQDPVGVGSYNEQF
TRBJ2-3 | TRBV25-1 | ASSEGGNGADTQY
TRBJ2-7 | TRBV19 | ASTPSGSYEQY
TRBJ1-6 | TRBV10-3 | AISAFSARGSPLH
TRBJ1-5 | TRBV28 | ASRPFGAVPNQPQH
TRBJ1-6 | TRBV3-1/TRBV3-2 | ASSGAPPRVTPYNSPLH
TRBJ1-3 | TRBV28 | ASSLTAGNTIY
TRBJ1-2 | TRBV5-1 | ASSLVGGSGYT
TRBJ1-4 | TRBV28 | ASSSPGGVDEKLF
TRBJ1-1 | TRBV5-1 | ASSLRDLNTEAF
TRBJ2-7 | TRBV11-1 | ASSTTSSGQY
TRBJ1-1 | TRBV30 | AWSRTRGVDTEAF
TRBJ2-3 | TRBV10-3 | AISEVGRGTDTQY
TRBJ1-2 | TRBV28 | ASSLTGLGYGYT
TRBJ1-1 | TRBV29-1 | SVLGGGLNTEAF
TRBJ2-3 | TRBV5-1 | ASSSRTRPITDTQY
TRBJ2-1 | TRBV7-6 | ASSLGGTGHNEQF
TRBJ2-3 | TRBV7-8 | ASSLRLAGGSDTQY
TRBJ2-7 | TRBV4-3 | ASSQDLGGASSYEQY
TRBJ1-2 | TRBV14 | ASSPRIGYGYT
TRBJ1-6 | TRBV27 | ASSSDSFYNSPLH
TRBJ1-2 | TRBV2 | ASIVTGDLHYGYT
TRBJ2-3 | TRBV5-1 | ASSLKGQGSTDTQY
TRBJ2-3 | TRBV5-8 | ASSLGGGSTDTQY
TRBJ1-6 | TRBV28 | ASLSSFNSPLH
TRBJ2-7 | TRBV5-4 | ASSLGQAGTTYEQY
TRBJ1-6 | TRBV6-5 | ASTQSTGVPSPLH
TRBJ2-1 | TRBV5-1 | ASRPGDSRGNEQF
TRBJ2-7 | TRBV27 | ASRPQTGVSYEQY
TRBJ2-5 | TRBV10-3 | AISDGTSGKETQY
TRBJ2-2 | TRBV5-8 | ASSPRTGELF
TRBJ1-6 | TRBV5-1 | ASSFGQGQRSPLH
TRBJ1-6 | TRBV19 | ASSTLPGNRNSPLH
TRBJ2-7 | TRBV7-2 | ASSRQRQGEQY
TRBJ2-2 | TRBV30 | ARQPRGGRPGELF
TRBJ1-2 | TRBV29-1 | SVVGEGIIQDGYT
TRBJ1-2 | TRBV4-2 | ASSQVYRSQYGYT
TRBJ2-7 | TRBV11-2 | ASSPSTRPLWQY
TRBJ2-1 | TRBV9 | ASSATSRDEQF
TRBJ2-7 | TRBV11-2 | ASSTPRVYEQY
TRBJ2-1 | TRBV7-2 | ASSRSGMGNEQF
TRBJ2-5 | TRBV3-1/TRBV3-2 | ASSRTSGRARGETQY
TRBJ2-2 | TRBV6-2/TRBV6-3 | ASSTYSGLAVTGELF
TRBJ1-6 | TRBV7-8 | ASSRQGLKSPLH